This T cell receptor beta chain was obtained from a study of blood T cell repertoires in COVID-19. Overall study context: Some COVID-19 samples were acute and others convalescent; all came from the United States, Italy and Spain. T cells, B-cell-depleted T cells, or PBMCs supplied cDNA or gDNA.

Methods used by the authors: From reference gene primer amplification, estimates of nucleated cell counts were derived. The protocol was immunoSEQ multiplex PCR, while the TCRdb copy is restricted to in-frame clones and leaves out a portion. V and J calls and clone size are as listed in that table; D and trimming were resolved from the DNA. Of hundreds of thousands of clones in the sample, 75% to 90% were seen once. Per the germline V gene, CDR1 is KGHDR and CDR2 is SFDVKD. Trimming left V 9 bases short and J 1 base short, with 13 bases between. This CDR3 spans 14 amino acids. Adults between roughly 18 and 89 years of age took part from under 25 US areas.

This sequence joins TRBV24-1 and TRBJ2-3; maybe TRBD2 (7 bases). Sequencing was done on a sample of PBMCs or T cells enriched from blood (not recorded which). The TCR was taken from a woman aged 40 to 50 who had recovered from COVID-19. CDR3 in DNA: TGTGCCACCCCGAGGGGGGGTCGCACAGATACGCAGTATTTT. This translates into CATPRGGRTDTQYF.